This TCR beta chain is drawn from a study of response to subunit inactivated influenza vaccine (dated 2018 in TCRdb). Regarding the research as a whole: The study used deep quantitative T cell receptor repertoire profiling to track responses to a trivalent subunit inactivated influenza vaccine. Points the paper makes about the study in general: The authors proposed that each seasonal influenza vaccination may bring in only a limited number of new T cells.

In regard to this clonotype: Its antigen remains undetermined. No qualities accompany the bases; no much larger clone lies one base away.

The library relied on RT-PCR. The listed sequencing device is Illumina HiSeq 2500. Using fastp at Q25 and MiXCR, TCRdb reprocessed the public reads and kept productive beta chains. Merged by CDR3 protein, the rows form single entries marked with the most common genes and DNA. The sample profile shows more than 700,000 distinct CDR3 sequences; roughly 20% of them were found once. The ten largest clones add up to roughly 10% of the sample. CDR1 is given as SGHDN and CDR2 as FVKESK, both from the germline V gene. From the cysteine up to the phenylalanine, the CDR3 has a length of 15 residues. Just the 45-base CDR3 DNA is kept, in frame starting at base 1. V loses 6 bases of germline sequence and J loses 4 bases, and the interval between the two ends is 16 bases.

The chain is made from TRBV14 and TRBJ2-1, with TRBD2 perhaps the D gene, on 6 matching bases. This TCR derives from a man aged 45-60 years who received an inactivated influenza vaccine. Donor details come from another sample of the same person, matched by shared clones. The input for sequencing was PBMCs from blood, taken about 5 days after vaccination. The CDR3 has the sequence CASSWIADAYNEQFF. Here is the DNA: TGTGCCAGCAGTTGGATAGCGGACGCTTACAATGAGCAGTTCTTC.